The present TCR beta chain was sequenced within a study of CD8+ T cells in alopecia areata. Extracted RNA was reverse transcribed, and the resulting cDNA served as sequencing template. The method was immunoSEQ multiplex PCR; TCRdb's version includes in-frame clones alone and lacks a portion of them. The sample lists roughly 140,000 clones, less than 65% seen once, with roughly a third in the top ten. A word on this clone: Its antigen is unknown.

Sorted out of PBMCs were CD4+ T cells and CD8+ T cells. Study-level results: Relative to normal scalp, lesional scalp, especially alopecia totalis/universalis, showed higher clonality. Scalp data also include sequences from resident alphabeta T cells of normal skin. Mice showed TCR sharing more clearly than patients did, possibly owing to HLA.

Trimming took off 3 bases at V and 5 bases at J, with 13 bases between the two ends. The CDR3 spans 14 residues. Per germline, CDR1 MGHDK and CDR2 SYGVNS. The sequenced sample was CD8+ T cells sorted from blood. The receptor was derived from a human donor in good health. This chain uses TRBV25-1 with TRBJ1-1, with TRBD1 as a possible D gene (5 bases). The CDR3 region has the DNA TGTGCCAGCAGTGATCAGGGTGGCGCGACTGAAGCTTTCTTT. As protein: CASSDQGGATEAFF. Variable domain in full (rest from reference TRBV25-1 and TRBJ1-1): EADIYQTPRYLVIGTGKKITLECSQTMGHDKMYWYQQDPGMELHLIHYSYGVNSTEKGDLSSESTVSRIRTEHFPLTLESARPSHTSQYLCASSDQGGATEAFFGQGTRLTVV.